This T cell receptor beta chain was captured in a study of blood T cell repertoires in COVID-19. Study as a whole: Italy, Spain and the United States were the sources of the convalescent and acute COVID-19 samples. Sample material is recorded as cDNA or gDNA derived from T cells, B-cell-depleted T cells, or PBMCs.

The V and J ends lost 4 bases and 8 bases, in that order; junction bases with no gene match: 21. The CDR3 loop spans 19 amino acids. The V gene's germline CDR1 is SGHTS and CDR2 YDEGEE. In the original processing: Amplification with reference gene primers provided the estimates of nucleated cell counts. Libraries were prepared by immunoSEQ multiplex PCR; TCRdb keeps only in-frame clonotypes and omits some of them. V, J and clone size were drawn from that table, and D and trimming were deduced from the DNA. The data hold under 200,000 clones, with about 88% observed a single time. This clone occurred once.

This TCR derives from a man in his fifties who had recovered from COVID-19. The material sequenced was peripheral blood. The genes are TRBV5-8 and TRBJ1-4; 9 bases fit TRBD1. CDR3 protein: CASSTIWTGAVEGDEKLFF. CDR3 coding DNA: TGTGCCAGCAGCACAATTTGGACAGGGGCGGTCGAGGGAGACGAAAAACTGTTTTTT.